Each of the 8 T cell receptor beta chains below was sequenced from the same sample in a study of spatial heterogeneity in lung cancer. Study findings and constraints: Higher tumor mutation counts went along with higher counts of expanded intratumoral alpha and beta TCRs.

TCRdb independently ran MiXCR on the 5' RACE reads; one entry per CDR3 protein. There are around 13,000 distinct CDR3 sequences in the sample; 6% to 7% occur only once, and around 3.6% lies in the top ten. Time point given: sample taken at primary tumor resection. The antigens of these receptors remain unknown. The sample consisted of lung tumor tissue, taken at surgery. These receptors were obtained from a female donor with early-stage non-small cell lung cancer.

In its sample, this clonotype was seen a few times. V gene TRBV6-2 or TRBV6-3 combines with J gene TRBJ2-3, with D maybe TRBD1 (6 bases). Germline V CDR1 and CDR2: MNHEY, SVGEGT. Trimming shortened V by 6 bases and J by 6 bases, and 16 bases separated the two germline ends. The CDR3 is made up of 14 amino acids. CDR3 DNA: TGTGCCAGCAGACGGGACACTGGGACGGATACGCAGTATTTT. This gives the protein CASRRDTGTDTQYF.

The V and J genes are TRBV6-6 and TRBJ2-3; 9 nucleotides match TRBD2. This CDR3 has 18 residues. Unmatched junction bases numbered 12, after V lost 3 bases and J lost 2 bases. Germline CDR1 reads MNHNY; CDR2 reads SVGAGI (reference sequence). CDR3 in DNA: TGTGCCAGCAGTTATGCTCCCGGACTAGCGCATGCCACAGATACGCAGTATTTT. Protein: CASSYAPGLAHATDTQYF.

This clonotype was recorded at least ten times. For the CDR3, the DNA is TGTGCCAGCAGCCACGGGCATGGGCGGGGCTACACAGATACGCAGTATTTT. Amino acid sequence: CASSHGHGRGYTDTQYF. The chain combines TRBV5-6 with TRBJ2-3, with D perhaps TRBD2 (6 bases). This CDR3 spans 17 amino acids. V was clipped by 4 bases and J by 2 bases, with 20 bases between them. CDR1 SGHDT and CDR2 YYEEEE come from the germline V gene.

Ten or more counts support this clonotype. The CDR3 nucleotides read TGCAGTGCTAGCCGTAGCGGGAGGGCCTACGAGCAGTACTTC. As protein: CSASRSGRAYEQYF. The V and J genes are TRBV20-1 and TRBJ2-7; 11 nucleotides agree with TRBD2. The junction had 3 bases not matched to a gene; V was cut back by 3 bases and J by 2 bases. CDR1 is DFQATT, CDR2 SNEGSKA, per germline (reference sequence). The CDR3 is 14 amino acids.

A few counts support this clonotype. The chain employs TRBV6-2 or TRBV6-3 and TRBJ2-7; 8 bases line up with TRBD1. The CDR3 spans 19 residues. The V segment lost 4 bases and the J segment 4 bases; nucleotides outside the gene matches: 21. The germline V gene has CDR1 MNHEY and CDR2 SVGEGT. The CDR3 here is CASSSIITSGGARRYEQYF. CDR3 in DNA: TGTGCCAGCAGTTCAATAATAACCTCAGGGGGCGCGAGGAGGTACGAGCAGTACTTC.

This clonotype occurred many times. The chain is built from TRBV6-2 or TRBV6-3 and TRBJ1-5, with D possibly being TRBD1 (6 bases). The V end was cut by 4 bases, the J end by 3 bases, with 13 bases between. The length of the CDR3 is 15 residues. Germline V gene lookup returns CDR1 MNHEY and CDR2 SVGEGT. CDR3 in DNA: TGTGCCAGCAGTTTAACGGGGACACCCAATCAGCCCCAGCATTTT. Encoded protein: CASSLTGTPNQPQHF.

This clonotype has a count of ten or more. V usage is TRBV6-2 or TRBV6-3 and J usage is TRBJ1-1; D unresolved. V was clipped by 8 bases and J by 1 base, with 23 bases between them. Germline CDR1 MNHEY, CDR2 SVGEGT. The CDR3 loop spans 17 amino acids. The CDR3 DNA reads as TGTGCCAGCTGCCCCTATAAAGCCGGCAGGACGAACACTGAAGCTTTCTTT. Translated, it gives CASCPYKAGRTNTEAFF.

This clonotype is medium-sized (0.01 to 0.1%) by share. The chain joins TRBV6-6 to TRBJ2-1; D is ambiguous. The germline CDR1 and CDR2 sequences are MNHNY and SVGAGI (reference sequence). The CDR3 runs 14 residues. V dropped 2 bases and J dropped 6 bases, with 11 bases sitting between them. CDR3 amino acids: CASSYVEASNEQFF. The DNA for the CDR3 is TGTGCCAGCAGTTACGTGGAAGCTTCCAATGAGCAGTTCTTC.